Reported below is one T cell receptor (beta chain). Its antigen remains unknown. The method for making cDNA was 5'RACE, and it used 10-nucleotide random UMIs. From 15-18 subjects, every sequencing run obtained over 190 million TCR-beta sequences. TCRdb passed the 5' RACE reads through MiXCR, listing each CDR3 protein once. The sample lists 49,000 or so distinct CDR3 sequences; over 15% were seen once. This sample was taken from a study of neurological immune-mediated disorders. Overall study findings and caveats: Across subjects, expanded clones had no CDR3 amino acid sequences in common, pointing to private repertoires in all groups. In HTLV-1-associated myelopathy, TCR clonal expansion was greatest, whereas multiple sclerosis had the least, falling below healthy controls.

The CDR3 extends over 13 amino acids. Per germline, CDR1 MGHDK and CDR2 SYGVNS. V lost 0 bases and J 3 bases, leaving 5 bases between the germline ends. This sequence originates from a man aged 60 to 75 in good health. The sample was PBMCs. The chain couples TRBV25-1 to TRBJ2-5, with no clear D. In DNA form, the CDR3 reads TGTGCCAGCAGTGAATACGCAGAAGAGACCCAGTACTTC. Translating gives CASSEYAEETQYF.